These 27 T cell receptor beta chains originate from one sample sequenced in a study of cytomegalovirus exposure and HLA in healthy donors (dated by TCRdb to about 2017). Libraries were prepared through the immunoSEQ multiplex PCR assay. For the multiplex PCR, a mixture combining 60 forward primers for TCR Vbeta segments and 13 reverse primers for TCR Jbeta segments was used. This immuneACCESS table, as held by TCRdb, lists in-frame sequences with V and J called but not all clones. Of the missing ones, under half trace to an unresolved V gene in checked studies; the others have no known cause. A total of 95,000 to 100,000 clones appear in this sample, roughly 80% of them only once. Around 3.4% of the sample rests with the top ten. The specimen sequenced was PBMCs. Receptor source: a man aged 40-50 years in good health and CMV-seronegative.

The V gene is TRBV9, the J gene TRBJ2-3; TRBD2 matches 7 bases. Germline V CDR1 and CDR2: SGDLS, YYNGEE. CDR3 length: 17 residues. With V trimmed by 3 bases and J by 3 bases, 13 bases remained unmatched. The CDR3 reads CASSEQTSWVGTDTQYF. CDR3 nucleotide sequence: TGTGCCAGCAGCGAACAGACTAGCTGGGTGGGAACAGATACGCAGTATTTT.

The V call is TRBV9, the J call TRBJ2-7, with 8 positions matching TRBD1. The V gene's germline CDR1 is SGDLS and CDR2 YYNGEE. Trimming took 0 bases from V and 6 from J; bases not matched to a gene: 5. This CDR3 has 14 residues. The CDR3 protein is CASSVGTGLAEQYF. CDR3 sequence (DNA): TGTGCCAGCAGCGTAGGGACAGGGTTGGCCGAGCAGTACTTC.

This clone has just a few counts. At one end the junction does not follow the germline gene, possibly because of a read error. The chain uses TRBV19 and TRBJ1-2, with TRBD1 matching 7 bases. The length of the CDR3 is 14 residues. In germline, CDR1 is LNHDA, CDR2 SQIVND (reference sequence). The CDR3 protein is CASSLEGGSYGYTF. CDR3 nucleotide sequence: TGTGCCAGTAGTCTAGAAGGGGGCAGCTATGGCTACACCTTC.

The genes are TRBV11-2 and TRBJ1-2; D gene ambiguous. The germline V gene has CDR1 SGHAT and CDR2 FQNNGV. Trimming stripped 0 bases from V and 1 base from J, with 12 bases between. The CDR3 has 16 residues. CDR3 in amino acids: CASSLDAGLVNYGYTF. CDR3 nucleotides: TGTGCCAGCAGCTTAGATGCAGGCTTGGTTAACTATGGCTACACCTTC.

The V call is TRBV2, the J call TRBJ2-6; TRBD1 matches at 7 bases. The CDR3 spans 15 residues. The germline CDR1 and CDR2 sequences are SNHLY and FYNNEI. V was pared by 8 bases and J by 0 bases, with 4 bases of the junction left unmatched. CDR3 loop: CASGDRTSGANVLTF. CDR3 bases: TGTGCCAGCGGGGACAGAACCTCTGGGGCCAACGTCCTGACTTTC.

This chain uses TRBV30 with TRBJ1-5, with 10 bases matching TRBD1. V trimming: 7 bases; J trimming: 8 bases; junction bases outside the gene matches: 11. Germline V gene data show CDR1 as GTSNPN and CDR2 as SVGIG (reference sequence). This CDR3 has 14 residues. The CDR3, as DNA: TGTGCCTTCACGAGACAGGGGGCTTCTGAGCCCCAGCATTTT. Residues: CAFTRQGASEPQHF.

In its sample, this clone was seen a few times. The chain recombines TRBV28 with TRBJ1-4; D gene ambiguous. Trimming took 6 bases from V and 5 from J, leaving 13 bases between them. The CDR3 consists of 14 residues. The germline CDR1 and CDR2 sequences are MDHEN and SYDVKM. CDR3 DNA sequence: TGTGCCAGCAGCCTACTTGGGCAAAATGAAAAACTGTTTTTT. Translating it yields CASSLLGQNEKLFF.

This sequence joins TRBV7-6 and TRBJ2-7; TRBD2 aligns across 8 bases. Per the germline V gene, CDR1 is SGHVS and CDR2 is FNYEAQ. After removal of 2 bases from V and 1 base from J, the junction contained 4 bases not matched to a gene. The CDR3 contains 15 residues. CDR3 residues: CASSLMASGSYEQYF. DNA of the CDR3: TGTGCCAGCAGCTTAATGGCTAGCGGGTCCTACGAGCAGTACTTC. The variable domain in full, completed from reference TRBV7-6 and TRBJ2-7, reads GAGVSQSPRYKVTKRGQDVALRCDPISGHVSLYWYRQALGQGPEFLTYFNYEAQQDKSGLPNDRFSAERPEGSISTLTIQRTEQRDSAMYRCASSLMASGSYEQYFGPGTRLTVT.

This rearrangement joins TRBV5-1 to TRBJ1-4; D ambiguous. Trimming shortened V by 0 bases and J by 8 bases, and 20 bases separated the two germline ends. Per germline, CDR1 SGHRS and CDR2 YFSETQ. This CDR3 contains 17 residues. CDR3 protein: CASSLGRLGSGYEKLFF. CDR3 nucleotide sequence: TGCGCCAGCAGCTTGGGCAGGTTGGGGAGCGGGTACGAAAAACTGTTTTTT.

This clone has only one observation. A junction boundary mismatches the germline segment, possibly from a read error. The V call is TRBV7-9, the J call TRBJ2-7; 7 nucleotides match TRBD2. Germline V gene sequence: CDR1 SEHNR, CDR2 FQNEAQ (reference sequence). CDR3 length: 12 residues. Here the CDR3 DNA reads TGTTCCAGCAGCCCCGTGGGGGGGGTGCAGTACTTC. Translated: CSSSPVGGVQYF.

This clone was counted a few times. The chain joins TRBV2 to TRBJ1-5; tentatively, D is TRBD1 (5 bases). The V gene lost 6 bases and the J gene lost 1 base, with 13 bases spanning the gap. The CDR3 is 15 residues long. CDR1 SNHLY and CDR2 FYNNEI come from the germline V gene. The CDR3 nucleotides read TGTGCCAGCAGCTGGGGGGGGTCCAGCAATCAGCCCCAGCATTTT. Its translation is CASSWGGSSNQPQHF.

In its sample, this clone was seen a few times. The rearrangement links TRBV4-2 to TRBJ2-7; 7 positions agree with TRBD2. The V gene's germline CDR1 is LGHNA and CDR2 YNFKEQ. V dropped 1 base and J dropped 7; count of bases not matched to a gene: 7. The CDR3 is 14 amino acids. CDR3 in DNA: TGTGCCAGCAGCCAAGCCAGCGGGACGGGAGAGCAGTACTTC. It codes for CASSQASGTGEQYF.

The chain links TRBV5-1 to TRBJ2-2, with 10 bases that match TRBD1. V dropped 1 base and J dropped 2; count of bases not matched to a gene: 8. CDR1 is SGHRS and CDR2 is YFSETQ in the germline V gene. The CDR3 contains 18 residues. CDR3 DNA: TGCGCCAGCAGCTTGCTCCCGGGACAGGGGTATAACACCGGGGAGCTGTTTTTT. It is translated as CASSLLPGQGYNTGELFF.

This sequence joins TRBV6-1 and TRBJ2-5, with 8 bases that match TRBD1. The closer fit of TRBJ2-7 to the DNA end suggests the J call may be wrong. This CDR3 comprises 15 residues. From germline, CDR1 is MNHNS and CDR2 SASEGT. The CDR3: CASREDRAYSYEQYF. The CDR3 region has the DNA TGTGCCAGCAGGGAGGACAGGGCTTACTCCTACGAGCAGTACTTC.

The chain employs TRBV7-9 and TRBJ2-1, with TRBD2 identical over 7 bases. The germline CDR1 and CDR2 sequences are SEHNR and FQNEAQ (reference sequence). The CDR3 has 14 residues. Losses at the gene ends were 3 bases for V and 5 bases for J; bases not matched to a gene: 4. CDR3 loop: CASSLGGANNEQFF. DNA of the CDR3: TGTGCCAGCAGCTTGGGAGGGGCGAACAATGAGCAGTTCTTC.

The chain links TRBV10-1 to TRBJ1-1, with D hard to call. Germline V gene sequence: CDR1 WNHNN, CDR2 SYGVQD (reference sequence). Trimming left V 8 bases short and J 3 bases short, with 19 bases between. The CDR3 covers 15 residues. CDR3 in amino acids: CASPNVKTAYTEAFF. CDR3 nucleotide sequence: TGCGCCAGCCCGAATGTGAAAACAGCCTACACTGAAGCTTTCTTT.

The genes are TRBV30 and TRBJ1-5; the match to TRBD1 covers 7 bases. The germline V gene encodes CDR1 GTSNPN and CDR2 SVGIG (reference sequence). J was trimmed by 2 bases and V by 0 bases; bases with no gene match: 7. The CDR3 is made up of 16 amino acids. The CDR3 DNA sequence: TGTGCCTGGAGTGTACCTACAGGGGAACGCAATCAGCCCCAGCATTTT. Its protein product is CAWSVPTGERNQPQHF.

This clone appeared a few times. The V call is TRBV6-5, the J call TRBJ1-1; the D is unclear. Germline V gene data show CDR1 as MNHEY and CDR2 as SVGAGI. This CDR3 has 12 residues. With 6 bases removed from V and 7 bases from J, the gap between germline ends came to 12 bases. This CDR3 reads CASRNRRGEAFF. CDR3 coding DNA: TGTGCCAGCAGGAACCGCCGGGGTGAAGCTTTCTTT.

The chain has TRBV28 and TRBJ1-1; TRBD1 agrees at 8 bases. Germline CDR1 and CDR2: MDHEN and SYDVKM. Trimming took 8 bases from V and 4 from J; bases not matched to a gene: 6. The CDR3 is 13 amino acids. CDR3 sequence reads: CASGRQGLTEAFF. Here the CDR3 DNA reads TGTGCCAGCGGTCGACAGGGGCTCACTGAAGCTTTCTTT.

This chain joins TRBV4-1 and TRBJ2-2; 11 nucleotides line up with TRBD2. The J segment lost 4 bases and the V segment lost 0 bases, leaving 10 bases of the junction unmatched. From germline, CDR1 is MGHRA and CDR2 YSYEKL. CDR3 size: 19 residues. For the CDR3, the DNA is TGCGCCAGCAGCCAAGAAGGGGGCTCTAGCGGGAGGTTCACCGGGGAGCTGTTTTTT. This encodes CASSQEGGSSGRFTGELFF.

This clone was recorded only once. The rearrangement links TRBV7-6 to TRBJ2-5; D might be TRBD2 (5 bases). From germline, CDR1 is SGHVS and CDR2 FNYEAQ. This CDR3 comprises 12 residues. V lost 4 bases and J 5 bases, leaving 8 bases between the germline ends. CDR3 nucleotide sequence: TGTGCCAGCAGCTCCAGAGGGGAGACCCAGTACTTC. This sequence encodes CASSSRGETQYF.

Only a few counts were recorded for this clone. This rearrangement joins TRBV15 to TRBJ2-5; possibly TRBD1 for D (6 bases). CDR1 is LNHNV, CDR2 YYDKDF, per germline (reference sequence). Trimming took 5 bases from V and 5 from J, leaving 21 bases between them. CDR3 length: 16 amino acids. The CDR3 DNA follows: TGTGCCACCAGCCGGATGAAAACAGGGACCTTGGAGACCCAGTACTTC. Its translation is CATSRMKTGTLETQYF.

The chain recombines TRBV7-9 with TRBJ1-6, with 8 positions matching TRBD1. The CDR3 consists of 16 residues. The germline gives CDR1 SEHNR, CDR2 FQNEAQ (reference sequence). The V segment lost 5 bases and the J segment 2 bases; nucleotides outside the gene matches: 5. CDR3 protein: CASSEDRAPYNSPLHF. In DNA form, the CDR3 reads TGTGCCAGCAGCGAGGACAGGGCTCCCTATAATTCACCCCTCCACTTT.

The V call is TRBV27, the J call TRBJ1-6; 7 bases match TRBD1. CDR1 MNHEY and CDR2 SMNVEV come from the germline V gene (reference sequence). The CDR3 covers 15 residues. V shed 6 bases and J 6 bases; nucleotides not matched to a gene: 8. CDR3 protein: CASRDWGQLNSPLHF. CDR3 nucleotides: TGTGCCAGCAGAGACTGGGGACAGCTTAATTCACCCCTCCACTTT.

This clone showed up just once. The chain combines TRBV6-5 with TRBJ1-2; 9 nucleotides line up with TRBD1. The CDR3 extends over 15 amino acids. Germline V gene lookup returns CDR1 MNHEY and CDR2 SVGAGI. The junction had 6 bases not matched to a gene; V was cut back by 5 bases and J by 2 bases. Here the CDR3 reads CASSAPGTGNYGYTF. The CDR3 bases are TGTGCCAGCAGTGCCCCCGGGACAGGGAACTATGGCTACACCTTC.

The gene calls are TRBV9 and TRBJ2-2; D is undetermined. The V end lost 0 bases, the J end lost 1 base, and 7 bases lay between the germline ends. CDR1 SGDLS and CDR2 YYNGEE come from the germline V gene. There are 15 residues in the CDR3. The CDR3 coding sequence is TGTGCCAGCAGCGTAGTATCAGGGAACACCGGGGAGCTGTTTTTT. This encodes CASSVVSGNTGELFF.

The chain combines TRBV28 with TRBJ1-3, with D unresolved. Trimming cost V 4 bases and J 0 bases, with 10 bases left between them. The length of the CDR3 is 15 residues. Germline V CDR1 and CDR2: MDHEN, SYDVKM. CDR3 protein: CASSSPGFSGNTIYF. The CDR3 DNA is TGTGCCAGCAGTTCCCCAGGTTTCTCTGGAAACACCATATATTTT.